In this sample, the clone carrying this T cell receptor beta chain turned up a few times. This specimen belongs to a study of regulatory T cells in long-lasting Graves disease. Time point of the sample: persistent/refractory GD, antithyroid drugs over 5 years with positive TRAb. Generation of the TCR library employed RNA extracted from PBMCs. Libraries of TCR beta came from iRepertoire HTBI primers plus Arm-PCR of CDR3 regions. TCRdb recomputed calls from the multiplex PCR reads with MiXCR, one row per CDR3 protein. Of roughly 700,000 distinct CDR3 sequences in the sample, 30% were seen once. Per germline, CDR1 SGHAT and CDR2 FQNNGV. Deletions cut 3 bases from V and 5 bases from J, with 11 bases between. The CDR3 contains 13 residues.

The receptor comes from a female donor with Graves disease. This chain joins TRBV11-2 and TRBJ2-7; D may be TRBD1 (5 bases). Sequenced here: peripheral blood mononuclear cells (PBMCs), sampled when the disease was refractory, from a patient treated with antithyroid drugs. Here the CDR3 reads CASSFTGFHEQYF. The CDR3 coding sequence is TGTGCCAGCAGCTTTACAGGTTTCCACGAGCAGTACTTC.